The T cell receptor (beta chain) described here comes from a study of identical twins. Trimming removed 0 bases at V and 9 bases at J, with 6 bases between. CDR3 length: 12 residues. Germline values: CDR1 KGHSH, CDR2 LQKENI. TCRdb itself ran the 5' RACE reads through MiXCR, one entry per CDR3 protein. Of around 480,000 distinct CDR3 sequences listed, about 13% are singletons. Healthy Caucasians, and only they, were the donors. The same sample was also studied in work on yellow fever vaccine responses in identical twins.

The receptor was derived from a woman between 18 and 29 years old in good health. The sequencing input was CD4+ T cells sorted from blood. The chain employs TRBV18 and TRBJ2-1; D not resolved. The CDR3 nucleotides read TGTGCCAGCTCACCACCGACGGGTGAGCAGTTCTTC. Translated: CASSPPTGEQFF.